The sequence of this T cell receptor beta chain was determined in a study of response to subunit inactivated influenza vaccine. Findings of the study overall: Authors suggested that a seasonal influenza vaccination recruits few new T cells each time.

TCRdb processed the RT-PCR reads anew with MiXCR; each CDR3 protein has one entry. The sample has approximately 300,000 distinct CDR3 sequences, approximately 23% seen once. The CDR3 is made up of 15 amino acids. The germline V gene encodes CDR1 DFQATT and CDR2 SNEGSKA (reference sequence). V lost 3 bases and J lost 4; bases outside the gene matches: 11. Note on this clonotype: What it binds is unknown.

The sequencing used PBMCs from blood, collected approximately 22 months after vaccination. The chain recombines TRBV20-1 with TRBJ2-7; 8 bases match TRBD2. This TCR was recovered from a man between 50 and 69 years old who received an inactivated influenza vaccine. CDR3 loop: CSASDPRRGGYEQYF. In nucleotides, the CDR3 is TGCAGTGCTAGTGATCCGCGGCGCGGGGGGTACGAGCAGTACTTC.